Below, one T cell receptor (beta chain) is given with its context. This specimen belongs to a study of cytotoxic CD8 clonotypes in ibrutinib-treated CLL. Produced via immunoSEQ multiplex PCR; TCRdb's table is partial and in-frame only. The data hold approximately 190,000 clones, with more than 75% observed a single time. Germline V gene lookup returns CDR1 SGHAT and CDR2 FQNNGV. V was pared by 4 bases and J by 3 bases, with 10 bases between. The CDR3 runs to 13 residues. The gene calls are TRBV11-2 and TRBJ2-7; D ambiguous. This material consisted of PBMCs, taken after 12 months of ibrutinib treatment. The TCR originated in a human donor with chronic lymphocytic leukemia. The CDR3 DNA sequence: TGTGCCAGCAGCTCGTCCCAAAACTACGAGCAGTACTTC. Its protein product is CASSSSQNYEQYF.